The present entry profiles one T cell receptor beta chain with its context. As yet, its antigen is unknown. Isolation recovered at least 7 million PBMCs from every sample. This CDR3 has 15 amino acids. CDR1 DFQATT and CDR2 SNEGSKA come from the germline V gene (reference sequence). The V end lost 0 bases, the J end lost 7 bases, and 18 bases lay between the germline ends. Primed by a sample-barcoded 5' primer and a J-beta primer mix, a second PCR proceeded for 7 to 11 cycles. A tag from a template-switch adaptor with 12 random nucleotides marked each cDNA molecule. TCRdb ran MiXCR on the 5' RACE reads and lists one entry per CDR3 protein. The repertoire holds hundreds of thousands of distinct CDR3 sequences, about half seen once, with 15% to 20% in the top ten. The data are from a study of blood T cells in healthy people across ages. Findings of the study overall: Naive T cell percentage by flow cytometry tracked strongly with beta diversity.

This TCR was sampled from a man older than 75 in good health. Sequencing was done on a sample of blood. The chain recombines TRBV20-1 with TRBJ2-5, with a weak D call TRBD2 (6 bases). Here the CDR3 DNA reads TGCAGTGCTAGAGATCGAAAAGCGGGCGACGGGACCCAGTACTTC. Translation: CSARDRKAGDGTQYF.